These 27 T cell receptor beta chains were sequenced from one sample in a study of blood T cell repertoires in COVID-19. Profiled with immunoSEQ multiplex PCR; TCRdb holds only in-frame clones, not every one. The profile shows 310,000 or so clones, around 91% of them singletons. The sample consisted of PBMCs or T cells enriched from blood (not recorded which). The receptors derive from a young woman with acute COVID-19.

The rearrangement joins TRBV7-8 to TRBJ2-2; D is perhaps TRBD2 (5 bases). The V end was cut by 4 bases, the J end by 13 bases, with 13 bases between. The CDR3 length is 12 residues. CDR1 is SGHVS, CDR2 FQNEAQ, per germline. CDR3 DNA sequence: TGTGCCAGCAGCTCCTCCCGGGGTGGGCTGTTTTTT. Residues: CASSSSRGGLFF.

This chain links TRBV28 with TRBJ2-1, with 8 bases matching TRBD2. V was clipped by 6 bases and J by 0 bases; unmatched bases: 4. Germline assignment: CDR1 MDHEN and CDR2 SYDVKM. This CDR3 is 15 amino acids long. As DNA, the CDR3 is TGTGCCAGCAGGAGCGGGAGTGGCTCCTACAATGAGCAGTTCTTC. It yields the protein CASRSGSGSYNEQFF. Full variable domain (remainder filled in from reference TRBV28 and TRBJ2-1): DVKVTQSSRYLVKRTGEKVFLECVQDMDHENMFWYRQDPGLGLRLIYFSYDVKMKEKGDIPEGYSVSREKKERFSLILESASTNQTSMYLCASRSGSGSYNEQFFGPGTRLTVL.

This clone was detected only once. The V gene is TRBV7-9, the J gene TRBJ2-1; 7 nucleotides agree with TRBD2. V lost 0 bases to trimming and J lost 3 bases; unmatched junction nucleotides: 14. The germline V gene encodes CDR1 SEHNR and CDR2 FQNEAQ (reference sequence). There are 19 residues in the CDR3. The CDR3 region has the DNA TGTGCCAGCAGCTTAGCGCGGCTAGCGGAGCCTCTAGACTACAATGAGCAGTTCTTC. Its translation: CASSLARLAEPLDYNEQFF.

The gene calls are TRBV9 and TRBJ2-3; 9 nucleotides match TRBD1. V was clipped by 4 bases and J by 2 bases; unmatched bases: 8. Germline CDR1 reads SGDLS; CDR2 reads YYNGEE. There are 16 residues in the CDR3. DNA for the CDR3: TGTGCCAGCAGCACTCAGACAGGGGGTGTCACAGATACGCAGTATTTT. Protein product: CASSTQTGGVTDTQYF.

CDR3 sequence reads: CASIFGGEDTEAFF. The CDR3 DNA reads as TGTGCCAGTATATTTGGGGGGGAGGACACTGAAGCTTTCTTT. The chain recombines TRBV19 with TRBJ1-1, with D possibly TRBD1 on 5 matching bases. This CDR3 comprises 14 residues. Per the germline V gene, CDR1 is LNHDA and CDR2 is SQIVND (reference sequence). Trimming removed 7 bases at V and 3 bases at J, with 15 bases between.

The CDR3 here is CASSEAGQRGRGTQYF. Here the CDR3 DNA reads TGTGCCAGCAGTGAAGCCGGTCAGAGGGGGAGGGGGACCCAGTACTTC. The chain is built from TRBV6-1 and TRBJ2-5, with a tentative D call TRBD2 (7 bases). The CDR3 covers 16 residues. Trimming removed 0 bases at V and 7 bases at J, with 18 bases between. Germline assignment: CDR1 MNHNS and CDR2 SASEGT.

The gene calls are TRBV30 and TRBJ1-1; 11 bases match TRBD1. The CDR3 spans 16 residues. The germline gives CDR1 GTSNPN, CDR2 SVGIG (reference sequence). J was trimmed by 1 base and V by 1 base; bases with no gene match: 5. Written as DNA, the CDR3 is TGTGCCTGGAGTGACGGACAGGGGGCTTGGAACACTGAAGCTTTCTTT. Its protein is CAWSDGQGAWNTEAFF.

Only one count was recorded for this clone. This chain links TRBV6-1 with TRBJ1-5; 7 bases line up with TRBD1. With V trimmed by 2 bases and J by 2 bases, 3 bases remained unmatched. This CDR3 contains 15 residues. From germline, CDR1 is MNHNS and CDR2 SASEGT. The CDR3 bases are TGTGCCAGCAGTGAACCGGGACAGCGCAATCAGCCCCAGCATTTT. It yields the protein CASSEPGQRNQPQHF.

There are a few counts of this clone. The chain joins TRBV2 to TRBJ2-7; no clear D. The CDR3 consists of 12 residues. The V end was cut by 0 bases, the J end by 6 bases, with 6 bases between. CDR1 and CDR2 (germline): SNHLY, FYNNEI. CDR3 sequence: CASSEALREQYF. CDR3 nucleotide sequence: TGTGCCAGCAGTGAAGCTCTACGCGAGCAGTACTTC.

This chain connects TRBV6-5 to TRBJ1-6, with D perhaps TRBD1 (5 bases). This CDR3 contains 13 residues. Germline loops: CDR1 MNHEY, CDR2 SVGAGI. The V end was cut by 2 bases, the J end by 8 bases, with 7 bases between. Here the CDR3 reads CASSYGADSPLHF. The CDR3 DNA is TGTGCCAGCAGTTACGGGGCTGATTCACCCCTCCACTTT.

The chain has TRBV10-2 and TRBJ2-7, with D uncertain. Deletions cut 4 bases from V and 4 bases from J, with 11 bases between. CDR1 WSHSY and CDR2 SAAADI come from the germline V gene. The CDR3 length is 13 residues. DNA for the CDR3: TGCGCCAGCAGTGGCGGTCTGGCGTACGAGCAGTACTTC. Encoded protein: CASSGGLAYEQYF.

The gene calls are TRBV5-1 and TRBJ2-1; TRBD2 matches 14 bases. The CDR3 contains 18 residues. Unmatched junction bases numbered 10, after V lost 4 bases and J lost 4 bases. Germline V gene lookup returns CDR1 SGHRS and CDR2 YFSETQ. CDR3 nucleotide sequence: TGCGCCAGCAGCCAGGGACTAGCGGGAGCTTCAGGATACAATGAGCAGTTCTTC. Translated, it gives CASSQGLAGASGYNEQFF.

The table lists this clone with a count of one. The rearrangement uses TRBV7-2 and TRBJ1-1, with D uncertain. V was pared by 0 bases and J by 1 base, with 15 bases between. The CDR3 is made up of 17 amino acids. Germline V gene data show CDR1 as SGHTA and CDR2 as FQGNSA. CDR3 nucleotide sequence: TGTGCCAGCAGCTTAGCTGAACTGGGCCGTGAGAACACTGAAGCTTTCTTT. Translating gives CASSLAELGRENTEAFF.

Concerning this clone itself: Other DNA sequences in the sample encode the same CDR3. The gene calls are TRBV7-9 and TRBJ1-2; 7 bases match TRBD1. V was clipped by 5 bases and J by 2 bases; unmatched bases: 8. CDR1 is SEHNR, CDR2 FQNEAQ, per germline (reference sequence). This CDR3 region has 15 residues. The CDR3 coding sequence is TGTGCCAGCAGCCCCAGGACAGGCTTAAACTATGGCTACACCTTC. Translation: CASSPRTGLNYGYTF.

The rearrangement links TRBV28 to TRBJ2-2; 14 bases fit TRBD2. Germline trimming cut 5 bases from V and 3 bases from J; bases unmatched to any gene: 23. The CDR3 totals 23 residues. Looked up from germline, CDR1 is MDHEN and CDR2 is SYDVKM. CDR3 sequence (DNA): TGTGCCAGCAGTGGGGACCAACTATGGGGGACTAGCGGGAGTCGGGCGGACACCGGGGAGCTGTTTTTT. This gives the protein CASSGDQLWGTSGSRADTGELFF.

With respect to this clone: Other nucleotide sequences from this sample produce the same CDR3. The chain employs TRBV5-1 and TRBJ2-4, with 7 nucleotides matching TRBD1. CDR3 length: 16 residues. Trimming cost V 1 base and J 0 bases; bases outside gene matches: 4. The germline V gene encodes CDR1 SGHRS and CDR2 YFSETQ. For the CDR3, the DNA is TGCGCCAGCAGCTTGAGACAGGGCTTAGCCAAAAACATTCAGTACTTC. Translation: CASSLRQGLAKNIQYF.

This chain uses TRBV10-3 with TRBJ2-1; D is perhaps TRBD2 (6 bases). The CDR3 loop spans 17 amino acids. V lost 0 bases and J lost 7, with 19 bases in between. CDR1 and CDR2 (germline): ENHRY, SYGVKD. The CDR3 DNA sequence: TGTGCCATCAGTGAGTCACAAGCCGGGACTCCCTCGAATGAGCAGTTCTTC. Its translation: CAISESQAGTPSNEQFF.

V and J are TRBV2 and TRBJ1-2; D is possibly TRBD1 (5 bases). Trimming shortened V by 4 bases and J by 3 bases, and 9 bases separated the two germline ends. The CDR3 sequence is 13 residues long. The germline V gene encodes CDR1 SNHLY and CDR2 FYNNEI. The DNA of the CDR3 is TGTGCCAGCAGTGCCGACAGCTACTATGGCTACACCTTC. Protein product: CASSADSYYGYTF.

This clone was counted a few times. The chain has TRBV5-4 and TRBJ1-1; D unclear. This CDR3 has 15 amino acids. V was clipped by 0 bases and J by 4 bases, with 13 bases between them. Germline CDR1 SGHNT, CDR2 YYREEE (reference sequence). The CDR3 loop is CASSLAYGGGTEAFF. The CDR3 coding sequence is TGTGCCAGCAGCTTGGCATATGGCGGCGGCACTGAAGCTTTCTTT.

This clone is a singleton in its sample. The chain recombines TRBV20-1 with TRBJ2-1; 9 bases align to TRBD2. The length of the CDR3 is 18 residues. With V trimmed by 3 bases and J by 6 bases, 18 bases remained unmatched. Germline values: CDR1 DFQATT, CDR2 SNEGSKA (reference sequence). The CDR3, as DNA: TGCAGTGCTAGTAAGGGCCTGTTTAGCGGGAGTTTAGCCAATGAGCAGTTCTTC. Amino acids: CSASKGLFSGSLANEQFF.

This clone was found once. The CDR3 spells CASSRLNTEAFF. DNA for the CDR3: TGTGCCAGCAGTCGTTTGAACACTGAAGCTTTCTTT. This chain connects TRBV6-5 to TRBJ1-1, with D unclear. V lost 5 bases, J lost 0 bases, and 4 bases lay in between. Germline-derived CDR1 and CDR2 are MNHEY and SVGAGI. The CDR3 sequence is 12 residues long.

There are a few counts of this clone. The chain is built from TRBV5-1 and TRBJ1-2; D perhaps matches TRBD1 (6 bases). The ends were cut back, 3 bases at V and 5 bases at J, with 17 bases in the middle. The CDR3 is made up of 15 amino acids. CDR1 SGHRS and CDR2 YFSETQ come from the germline V gene. Here the CDR3 reads CASSSLTGQQYGYTF. The CDR3 DNA reads as TGCGCCAGCAGCTCTCTAACTGGACAGCAATATGGCTACACCTTC.

The V and J genes are TRBV7-2 and TRBJ2-7, with D maybe TRBD1 (5 bases). Trimming stripped 5 bases from V and 2 bases from J, with 16 bases between. The CDR3 totals 15 residues. Germline V gene sequence: CDR1 SGHTA, CDR2 FQGNSA. CDR3 bases: TGTGCCAGCAGCCCCCAGGAGACAGTGACCTACGAGCAGTACTTC. Its translation is CASSPQETVTYEQYF.

This clone has just one count. A much larger clone differs from this one at a single base, so this may be a read error. The rearrangement links TRBV15 to TRBJ2-7, with D maybe TRBD1 (5 bases). V was trimmed by 0 bases and J by 5 bases, leaving 17 bases between them. The CDR3 consists of 16 residues. Germline assignment: CDR1 LNHNV and CDR2 YYDKDF (reference sequence). This chain's CDR3 is CATSRDSWGKDNEQYF. The DNA for the CDR3 is TGTGCCACCAGCAGAGATTCATGGGGTAAGGACAACGAGCAGTACTTC. The whole variable domain, remainder taken from reference TRBV15 and TRBJ2-7, is DAMVIQNPRYQVTQFGKPVTLSCSQTLNHNVMYWYQQKSSQAPKLLFHYYDKDFNNEADTPDNFQSRRPNTSFCFLDIRSPGLGDTAMYLCATSRDSWGKDNEQYFGPGTRLTVT.

The chain carries TRBV6-2 or TRBV6-3 and TRBJ2-3; tentative D call: TRBD2 (6 bases). V lost 4 bases and J 6 bases, leaving 20 bases between the germline ends. This CDR3 spans 16 amino acids. Germline CDR1 is MNHEY and CDR2 is SVGEGT. DNA of the CDR3: TGTGCCAGCAGTTCCGATGGGGGGAGTGGATTGGATACGCAGTATTTT. Its translation: CASSSDGGSGLDTQYF.

This chain uses TRBV7-6 with TRBJ2-1; 13 bases line up with TRBD2. In germline, CDR1 is SGHVS, CDR2 FNYEAQ. The CDR3 has 15 residues. J was trimmed by 8 bases and V by 2 bases; bases with no gene match: 3. DNA for the CDR3: TGTGCCAGCAGCTTAAGACTAGCGGGGGGCGATGAGCAGTTCTTC. Encoded protein: CASSLRLAGGDEQFF.

This chain joins TRBV25-1 and TRBJ2-3; 10 positions agree with TRBD2. After removal of 1 base from V and 5 bases from J, the junction contained 6 bases not matched to a gene. From germline, CDR1 is MGHDK and CDR2 SYGVNS. The CDR3 is made up of 16 amino acids. The CDR3 is CASSEWSGRAIDTQYF. The CDR3 coding sequence is TGTGCCAGCAGTGAATGGAGCGGGAGGGCCATAGATACGCAGTATTTT.